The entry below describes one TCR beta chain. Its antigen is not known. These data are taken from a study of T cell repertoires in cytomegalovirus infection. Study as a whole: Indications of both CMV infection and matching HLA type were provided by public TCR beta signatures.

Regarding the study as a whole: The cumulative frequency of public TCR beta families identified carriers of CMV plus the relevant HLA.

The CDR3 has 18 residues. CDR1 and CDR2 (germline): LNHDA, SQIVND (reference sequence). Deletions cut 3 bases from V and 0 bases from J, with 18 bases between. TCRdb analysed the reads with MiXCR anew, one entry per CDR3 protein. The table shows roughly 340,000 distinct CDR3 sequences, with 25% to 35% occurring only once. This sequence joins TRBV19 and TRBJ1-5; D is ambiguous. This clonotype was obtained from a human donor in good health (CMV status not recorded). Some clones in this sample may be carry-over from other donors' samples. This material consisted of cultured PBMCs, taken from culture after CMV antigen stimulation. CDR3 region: CASSITLPGSYSNQPQHF. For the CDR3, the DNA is TGTGCCAGTAGTATCACCCTGCCTGGGAGTTATAGCAATCAGCCCCAGCATTTT.